The 16 T cell receptor beta chains presented below share a single source sample, sequenced in a study of T cell responses to AZD1222 COVID-19 vaccine (dated by TCRdb to 2020 to 2022). The time point label corresponds to: baseline before first vaccination. Libraries were constructed by the immunoSEQ multiplex PCR assay. Entries here come from immuneACCESS through TCRdb and include only in-frame sequences with V and J called. Some clones fail to appear in such tables; in the studies checked, an unresolved V gene covers under half of the shortfall, and the cause of the remainder is unknown. The sample profile shows about 100,000 clones; just under 90% of them were found once. Clones ranked in the top ten supply under 4% of the sample. This specimen consisted of peripheral blood, obtained on day 0 of AZD1222 vaccination. All receptors derive from an adult in good health.

This chain uses TRBV2 with TRBJ2-5; 10 bases are shared with TRBD2. From germline, CDR1 is SNHLY and CDR2 FYNNEI. The CDR3 runs to 17 residues. V gave up 4 bases and J gave up 1 base; unmatched junction bases: 9. DNA for the CDR3: TGTGCCAGCAGTGCCCCCCTAGCGGGGGCCCTCCAAGAGACCCAGTACTTC. This gives the protein CASSAPLAGALQETQYF.

V usage is TRBV19 and J usage is TRBJ2-7; 14 nucleotides match TRBD2. V lost 5 bases to trimming and J lost 2 bases; unmatched junction nucleotides: 8. The CDR3 is 17 amino acids. Germline V gene lookup returns CDR1 LNHDA and CDR2 SQIVND (reference sequence). DNA of the CDR3: TGTGCCAGTAGTCTCGGACTAGCGGGGGGCTATGCCTACGAGCAGTACTTC. It yields the protein CASSLGLAGGYAYEQYF.

The genes are TRBV11-3 and TRBJ2-1; D perhaps matches TRBD2 (6 bases). From germline, CDR1 is SGHNT and CDR2 YENEEA. The V gene lost 0 bases and the J gene lost 3 bases, with 12 bases spanning the gap. The CDR3 covers 16 residues. The CDR3 loop is CASSLEGGVLYNEQFF. CDR3 coding DNA: TGTGCCAGCAGCTTAGAGGGCGGGGTCCTCTACAATGAGCAGTTCTTC.

This clone was detected only once. This chain connects TRBV6-5 to TRBJ1-1; no clear D. The germline gives CDR1 MNHEY, CDR2 SVGAGI. This CDR3 spans 14 amino acids. Trimming shortened V by 7 bases and J by 1 base, and 13 bases separated the two germline ends. CDR3 residues: CASNRDTRNTEAFF. The CDR3, as DNA: TGTGCCAGCAATCGAGACACTCGGAACACTGAAGCTTTCTTT.

The chain links TRBV18 to TRBJ1-2; D not certain. This CDR3 has 13 residues. V shed 3 bases and J shed 8 bases, with 13 bases lying between them. Germline values: CDR1 KGHSH, CDR2 LQKENI. CDR3 in amino acids: CASSPGGDRGYTF. The CDR3 DNA sequence: TGTGCCAGCTCACCGGGTGGAGACCGCGGCTACACCTTC.

The chain couples TRBV30 to TRBJ1-5; D is unresolved. V shed 2 bases and J shed 3 bases, with 14 bases lying between them. Germline lookup yields CDR1 GTSNPN and CDR2 SVGIG (reference sequence). The CDR3 sequence is 15 residues long. CDR3 coding DNA: TGTGCCTGGAGTATGGGGTGGTTGGACAATCAGCCCCAGCATTTT. Its translation: CAWSMGWLDNQPQHF.

The V and J genes are TRBV7-3 and TRBJ2-1; 8 positions match TRBD1. CDR3 length: 20 amino acids. The V segment lost 4 bases and the J segment 4 bases; nucleotides outside the gene matches: 21. Germline CDR1 reads SGHTA; CDR2 reads FQGTGA. The CDR3 DNA reads TGTGCCAGCAGCTGGGCCCCAGGGGGCGCCCGTTTAGGGGGATACAATGAGCAGTTCTTC. Its protein is CASSWAPGGARLGGYNEQFF.

J is TRBJ2-3 and V is TRBV9, with TRBD1 matching over 9 bases. The CDR3 runs to 17 residues. CDR1 is SGDLS, CDR2 YYNGEE, per germline. J lost 5 bases, V lost 2 bases, and 12 bases had no gene match. The CDR3: CASSVGQGHRNGDTQYF. CDR3 sequence (DNA): TGTGCCAGCAGCGTTGGACAGGGGCACCGAAATGGAGATACGCAGTATTTT.

V usage is TRBV28 and J usage is TRBJ1-6; D is uncertain. Trimming removed 5 bases at V and 7 bases at J, with 6 bases between. Germline CDR1 and CDR2: MDHEN and SYDVKM. The CDR3 has 12 residues. The chain's CDR3 is CASSTGNSPLHF. Here the CDR3 DNA reads TGTGCCAGCAGTACCGGGAATTCACCCCTCCACTTT.

This clone has more than one count but fewer than ten. CDR3: CASSLTGGLGNTIYF. The CDR3, as DNA: TGTGCCAGCAGTTTGACAGGGGGCCTGGGAAACACCATATATTTT. V gene TRBV6-5 combines with J gene TRBJ1-3; TRBD1 agrees at 10 bases. V was pared by 4 bases and J by 4 bases, with 4 bases of the junction left unmatched. Germline CDR1 is MNHEY and CDR2 is SVGAGI. This CDR3 is built from 15 residues.

This clone occurred once. The genes are TRBV6-1 and TRBJ1-5; 8 nucleotides line up with TRBD1. The CDR3 extends over 17 amino acids. Per germline, CDR1 MNHNS and CDR2 SASEGT. The V and J ends lost 4 bases and 0 bases, in that order; junction bases with no gene match: 8. CDR3 region: CASSVIDRGGSNQPQHF. The CDR3 DNA sequence: TGTGCCAGCAGTGTCATCGACAGGGGAGGTAGCAATCAGCCCCAGCATTTT.

The chain links TRBV18 to TRBJ1-2, with TRBD1 matching 7 bases. Trimming removed 2 bases from V and 4 bases from J; junction bases left unmatched: 7. CDR1 KGHSH and CDR2 LQKENI come from the germline V gene. The CDR3 runs 15 residues. CDR3 amino acids: CASSPSKGAPYGYTF. The CDR3 nucleotides read TGTGCCAGCTCACCAAGCAAGGGGGCACCCTATGGCTACACCTTC.

This clone was observed once. The genes are TRBV4-1 and TRBJ2-7, with D perhaps matching TRBD2 (7 bases). Deletions cut 1 base from V and 3 bases from J, with 22 bases between. The CDR3 sequence is 18 residues long. Germline assignment: CDR1 MGHRA and CDR2 YSYEKL. In DNA form, the CDR3 reads TGCGCCAGCAGCCAAGGCGACTTCATCGGGGGGACAAACTACGAGCAGTACTTC. Its translation is CASSQGDFIGGTNYEQYF.

The rearrangement joins TRBV6-2 or TRBV6-3 to TRBJ1-3, with D possibly being TRBD1 (5 bases). Germline V gives CDR1 MNHEY, CDR2 SVGEGT. This CDR3 is built from 16 residues. V was trimmed by 2 bases and J by 0 bases, leaving 11 bases between them. DNA of the CDR3: TGTGCCAGCAGTTACCCGACCGGGACCTCTGGAAACACCATATATTTT. It yields the protein CASSYPTGTSGNTIYF.

The chain recombines TRBV13 with TRBJ1-2, with D maybe TRBD1 (5 bases). Looked up from germline, CDR1 is PRHDT and CDR2 is FYEKMQ (reference sequence). The CDR3 covers 13 residues. Trimming pared 7 bases from V and 4 bases from J, leaving 13 bases between. CDR3 residues: CASMGGTSYGYTF. The CDR3 nucleotides are TGTGCCAGCATGGGGGGAACCTCCTATGGCTACACCTTC.

The V call is TRBV3-1 (or the pseudogene TRBV3-2), the J call TRBJ1-3; D not certain. The CDR3 is 17 residues long. V lost 0 bases and J 0 bases, leaving 12 bases between the germline ends. Germline V gene lookup returns CDR1 LGHDT and CDR2 YNNKEL (reference sequence). The CDR3 DNA sequence: TGTGCCAGCAGCCAAGAGATCTTACAGCACTCTGGAAACACCATATATTTT. As protein: CASSQEILQHSGNTIYF.